This is a list of T cell receptor beta chains from one sample in a study of memory CD4+ T cells and cytomegalovirus serostatus. Sequenced by immunoSEQ multiplex PCR; TCRdb stores in-frame clones only, minus some. The table shows roughly 45,000 clones, with roughly 78% occurring only once. Sample: memory CD4+ T cells from blood. The receptors were sampled from an adult in good health and CMV-seronegative. Both conserved end residues are part of each CDR3. D genes are given only for firm matches. Expanded clones get a size class; other rows say once, few or many, or leave the size out.

J	size	D	V	CDR3	DNA
TRBJ2-7	few	NA	TRBV7-9	CASTGMSGGRYEQYF	TGTGCCAGCACGGGGATGTCGGGGGGCCGATACGAGCAGTACTTC
TRBJ1-2	NA	NA	TRBV19	CASGRDTGRYGYTF	TGTGCCAGTGGCCGGGACACGGGGCGTTATGGCTACACCTTC
TRBJ1-1	few	NA	TRBV6-5	CASSRGGGHEAFF	TGTGCCAGCAGTAGGGGGGGCGGCCATGAAGCTTTCTTT
TRBJ1-3	NA	TRBD1	TRBV4-1	CASSIGQGGSGNTIYF	TGCGCCAGCAGCATCGGACAGGGCGGCTCTGGAAACACCATATATTTT
TRBJ1-1	few	NA	TRBV28	CASSSLKRTVEAFF	TGTGCCAGCAGTTCACTTAAACGGACAGTTGAAGCTTTCTTT
TRBJ2-7	NA	NA	TRBV18	CASSPIKFGEQYF	TGTGCCAGCTCACCAATTAAGTTCGGCGAGCAGTACTTC
TRBJ1-2	few	TRBD1	TRBV23-1	CASSQWGWDRIHRKGYTF	TGCGCCAGCAGTCAATGGGGGTGGGACAGGATCCACCGAAAGGGCTACACCTTC
TRBJ2-7	NA	NA	TRBV4-1	CASSQDQGPAYEQYF	TGCGCCAGCAGCCAAGATCAGGGCCCGGCCTACGAGCAGTACTTC
TRBJ1-2	NA	NA	TRBV2	CASRGDGGYTF	TGTGCCAGCAGGGGGGACGGGGGCTACACCTTC
TRBJ1-6	NA	NA	TRBV9	CASSVGGYEALNSPLHF	TGTGCCAGCAGCGTAGGGGGCTATGAGGCCCTTAATTCACCCCTCCACTTT
TRBJ1-1	NA	NA	TRBV6-6	CATTPGTGQAFF	TGTGCCACCACGCCCGGGACCGGTCAAGCTTTCTTT
TRBJ2-1	NA	NA	TRBV27	CASRLLPTMMTGKNEQFF	TGTGCCAGCAGATTACTCCCTACTATGATGACTGGGAAGAATGAGCAGTTCTTC
TRBJ1-5	NA	TRBD1	TRBV19	CASLSRTGLGNQPQHF	TGTGCCAGCCTCAGTCGGACAGGCCTTGGCAATCAGCCCCAGCATTTT
TRBJ1-1	few	NA	TRBV19	CASVGWGKTEAFF	TGTGCCAGCGTAGGATGGGGGAAGACTGAAGCTTTCTTT
TRBJ1-3	NA	TRBD1	TRBV7-9	CASSLAGQGPGNTIYF	TGTGCCAGCAGCTTAGCGGGACAGGGACCTGGAAACACCATATATTTT
TRBJ2-2	once	NA	TRBV5-1	CASSGEAGTGELFF	TGCGCCAGCTCGGGGGAGGCGGGGACCGGGGAGCTGTTTTTT
TRBJ1-4	NA	TRBD1	TRBV4-1	CASSRSSTGENEKLFF	TGCGCCAGCAGCCGATCCTCGACAGGGGAGAACGAAAAACTGTTTTTT
TRBJ2-3	NA	TRBD2	TRBV7-8	CASSSGLAGYTDTQYF	TGTGCCAGCAGCTCGGGACTAGCGGGGTACACAGATACGCAGTATTTT
TRBJ2-1	NA	TRBD2	TRBV6-1	CASILTSGSYNEQFF	TGTGCCAGCATCTTGACTAGCGGCTCCTACAATGAGCAGTTCTTC
TRBJ1-4	once	TRBD1	TRBV9	CASTPGTGEDEKLFF	TGTGCCAGCACACCCGGGACAGGCGAAGATGAAAAACTGTTTTTT
TRBJ2-7	NA	TRBD1	TRBV7-6	CASSLGGTGVHEQYF	TGTGCCAGCAGCTTAGGTGGGACAGGGGTCCACGAGCAGTACTTC
TRBJ2-7	NA	NA	TRBV18	CASSPLDSSYEQYF	TGTGCCAGCTCACCACTCGACAGCTCCTACGAGCAGTACTTC
TRBJ2-2	NA	NA	TRBV6-4	CASSVIANTGELFF	TGTGCCAGCAGTGTCATAGCAAACACCGGGGAGCTGTTTTTT
TRBJ1-1	few	NA	TRBV7-9	CASSPGTHTEAFF	TGTGCCAGCAGCCCGGGAACCCACACTGAAGCTTTCTTT
TRBJ1-4	NA	NA	TRBV5-1	CASSTTGSTNEKLFF	TGCGCCAGCAGCACAACAGGATCAACTAATGAAAAACTGTTTTTT
TRBJ1-5	NA	TRBD1	TRBV13	CASSQRGVQGRNQPQHF	TGTGCCAGCAGCCAGAGGGGCGTACAGGGGCGCAATCAGCCCCAGCATTTT
TRBJ2-5	NA	NA	TRBV5-4	CASSFPTAQETQYF	TGTGCCAGCAGCTTCCCGACAGCCCAAGAGACCCAGTACTTC
TRBJ1-4	NA	TRBD1	TRBV29-1	CSKPGQDDEKLFF	TGCAGCAAACCGGGACAGGACGATGAAAAACTGTTTTTT
TRBJ1-1	NA	NA	TRBV10-3	CAISESGENTEAFF	TGTGCCATCAGTGAGTCGGGGGAGAACACTGAAGCTTTCTTT
TRBJ2-1	few	NA	TRBV4-1	CASSLTRELYNEQFF	TGCGCCAGCAGCCTGACTAGGGAACTTTACAATGAGCAGTTCTTC
TRBJ1-3	NA	NA	TRBV15	CATSTYRPRGRNTIYF	TGTGCCACCAGCACCTACAGACCCCGGGGGCGAAACACCATATATTTT
TRBJ2-2	NA	TRBD1	TRBV9	CASRGTGNTGELFF	TGTGCCAGCAGAGGGACAGGGAACACCGGGGAGCTGTTTTTT
TRBJ1-2	NA	NA	TRBV6-1	CASSTNYGYTF	TGTGCCAGCAGTACGAACTATGGCTACACCTTC
TRBJ1-2	few	TRBD1	TRBV6-1	CASRVGQPGYTF	TGTGCCAGCAGGGTGGGACAGCCTGGCTACACCTTC
TRBJ1-4	NA	NA	TRBV6-1	CASSESWKGSREKLFF	TGTGCCAGCAGTGAAAGTTGGAAAGGGAGTCGGGAAAAACTGTTTTTT
TRBJ1-5	NA	NA	TRBV19	CASSIDPGYLHQPQHF	TGTGCCAGTAGTATAGATCCAGGTTATCTCCATCAGCCCCAGCATTTT
TRBJ2-5	NA	TRBD2	TRBV6-5	CASSRWTSGEETQYF	TGTGCCAGCAGTCGATGGACTAGCGGGGAAGAGACCCAGTACTTC
TRBJ2-2	few	NA	TRBV19	CASSPAGASGELFF	TGTGCCAGTAGTCCGGCAGGGGCCTCCGGGGAGCTGTTTTTT
TRBJ1-3	medium-sized	NA	TRBV11-2	CASSLTGSVGNTIYF	TGTGCCAGCAGCTTAACAGGGTCGGTTGGAAACACCATATATTTT
TRBJ1-4	NA	NA	TRBV27	CASSRERGAGEKLFF	TGTGCCAGCAGTCGGGAGCGGGGGGCAGGCGAAAAACTGTTTTTT
TRBJ1-1	NA	NA	TRBV4-1	CASSPLGGPRNTEAFF	TGCGCCAGCAGCCCTTTGGGGGGACCGAGAAACACTGAAGCTTTCTTT
TRBJ2-5	NA	TRBD2	TRBV25-1	CASSEATSGGYQETQYF	TGTGCCAGCAGTGAGGCCACTAGCGGGGGGTATCAAGAGACCCAGTACTTC
TRBJ1-2	once	NA	TRBV19	CASTPGGGQGGYTF	TGTGCCAGTACCCCTGGCGGGGGGCAGGGTGGCTACACCTTC
TRBJ2-7	NA	NA	TRBV6-6	CASSSLGFYEQYF	TGTGCCAGCAGTTCCTTAGGGTTTTACGAGCAGTACTTC
TRBJ1-4	NA	NA	TRBV2	CASSIEVQKLFF	TGTGCCAGCAGTATCGAGGTACAAAAACTGTTTTTT
TRBJ2-7	NA	TRBD2	TRBV5-1	CASSTLPGGSEQYF	TGCGCCAGCAGCACCCTACCGGGGGGGTCCGAGCAGTACTTC
TRBJ1-6	NA	NA	TRBV30	CAWSLPTSADNSPLHF	TGTGCCTGGAGTCTCCCCACTTCGGCGGATAATTCACCCCTCCACTTT
TRBJ1-2	NA	NA	TRBV7-9	CASSLEIRRQGDYGYTF	TGTGCCAGCAGCTTAGAAATTAGGCGGCAGGGCGACTATGGCTACACCTTC
TRBJ1-6	NA	NA	TRBV5-1	CASSLEGRGESPLHF	TGCGCCAGCAGCTTGGAAGGCCGGGGGGAATCACCCCTCCACTTT
TRBJ2-3	NA	NA	TRBV5-5	CASSLDMASDTQYF	TGTGCCAGCAGCTTGGACATGGCGTCCGATACGCAGTATTTT
TRBJ1-2	few	NA	TRBV5-1	CASSLDRRNYGYTF	TGCGCCAGCAGCTTGGATCGCAGAAACTATGGCTACACCTTC
TRBJ2-1	NA	TRBD2	TRBV28	CASRIRSGRKDNEQFF	TGTGCCAGCAGGATACGTAGCGGGAGAAAGGACAATGAGCAGTTCTTC